Listed here are 25 T cell receptor beta chains from one sample, sequenced in a study of cytomegalovirus exposure and HLA in healthy donors. The PCR was carried out with 60 Vbeta primers and 13 Jbeta primers. Libraries were prepared by immunoSEQ multiplex PCR; TCRdb keeps only in-frame clonotypes and omits some of them. Of around 230,000 clones detected, over 60% appear once; the ten largest clones hold approximately 2%. Sequencing was done on a sample of PBMCs. Receptors originate from a male donor in good health and CMV-seronegative.

The CDR3 protein is CASSPQGFQGGEQYF. CDR3 nucleotides: TGTGCCAGCTCACCGCAGGGATTCCAGGGAGGCGAGCAGTACTTC. V is TRBV18 and J is TRBJ2-7, with a tentative D call TRBD2 (6 bases). The germline V and J ends were trimmed by 3 bases and 6 bases, with 18 bases remaining between them. Germline-derived CDR1 and CDR2 are KGHSH and LQKENI. This CDR3 region has 15 residues.

The gene calls are TRBV7-2 and TRBJ2-7; D ambiguous. Germline V gene lookup returns CDR1 SGHTA and CDR2 FQGNSA. V was cut by 6 bases and J by 2 bases, with 5 bases left in between. This CDR3 has 11 amino acids. The chain's CDR3 is CASSLTYEQYF. CDR3 coding DNA: TGTGCCAGCAGTCTAACCTACGAGCAGTACTTC.

Comment on this clone: The sample holds other DNA sequences that translate to the same CDR3. This rearrangement joins TRBV4-1 to TRBJ1-6; TRBD1 matches 9 bases. J gave up 9 bases and V 1 base, and 4 bases lay outside the gene matches. Germline values: CDR1 MGHRA, CDR2 YSYEKL. The CDR3 totals 15 residues. The CDR3 here is CASSQVGTGTSPLHF. The DNA for the CDR3 is TGCGCCAGCAGCCAAGTTGGGACAGGGACTTCACCCCTCCACTTT.

In this sample, this clone turned up once. The chain recombines TRBV5-5 with TRBJ2-3, with TRBD2 as a possible D gene (7 bases). V dropped 1 base and J dropped 4 bases, with 13 bases sitting between them. This CDR3 is built from 15 residues. From germline, CDR1 is SGHKS and CDR2 YYEKEE (reference sequence). Written as DNA, the CDR3 is TGTGCCAGCAGCTTGCGGGGCGGGGGCGCAGATACGCAGTATTTT. Amino acid sequence: CASSLRGGGADTQYF.

In nucleotides, the CDR3 is TGTGCCAGCAGACGACTAGGAGAGGGCTATGAGCAGTTCTTC. Encoded protein: CASRRLGEGYEQFF. The V call is TRBV27, the J call TRBJ2-1; D is perhaps TRBD2 (6 bases). The CDR3 consists of 14 residues. V gave up 6 bases and J gave up 8 bases, with 17 bases separating them. Germline CDR1 is MNHEY and CDR2 is SMNVEV (reference sequence).

The V and J genes are TRBV6-1 and TRBJ2-7, with a tentative D call TRBD1 (5 bases). CDR3 length equals 13 residues. V was trimmed by 2 bases and J by 2 bases, leaving 7 bases between them. The germline gives CDR1 MNHNS, CDR2 SASEGT. This CDR3 is CASSETGAYEQYF. The CDR3 DNA reads as TGTGCCAGCAGTGAAACAGGAGCCTACGAGCAGTACTTC.

V usage is TRBV7-9 and J usage is TRBJ1-2; D is possibly TRBD1 (6 bases). The CDR3 has 14 residues. V dropped 4 bases and J dropped 7 bases, with 16 bases sitting between them. Germline V CDR1 and CDR2: SEHNR, FQNEAQ (reference sequence). The CDR3 coding sequence is TGTGCCAGCAGCTCGTATCAGGGGTGGAGTGGCTACACCTTC. Protein: CASSSYQGWSGYTF. The full variable domain, completed using reference TRBV7-9 and TRBJ1-2, is DTGVSQNPRHKITKRGQNVTFRCDPISEHNRLYWYRQTLGQGPEFLTYFQNEAQLEKSRLLSDRFSAERPKGSFSTLEIQRTEQGDSAMYLCASSSYQGWSGYTFGSGTRLTVV.

The V gene is TRBV7-2, the J gene TRBJ1-3; 7 bases are a match to TRBD1. The CDR3 is 14 residues long. The germline gives CDR1 SGHTA, CDR2 FQGNSA. V shed 4 bases, J shed 3 bases, and the junction held 3 bases outside the gene matches. The CDR3 DNA is TGTGCCAGCAGCTCCGGGACAGATGGAAACACCATATATTTT. Amino acid sequence: CASSSGTDGNTIYF. Using reference TRBV7-2 and TRBJ1-3 for the parts outside the CDR3, the full variable domain is GAGVSQSPSNKVTEKGKDVELRCDPISGHTALYWYRQSLGQGLEFLIYFQGNSAPDKSGLPSDRFSAERTGGSVSTLTIQRTQQEDSAVYLCASSSGTDGNTIYFGEGSWLTVV.

Remarks on this clone: The junction departs from germline at one end; a sequencing error may be responsible. This sequence joins TRBV29-1 and TRBJ1-2, with D unresolved. The germline gives CDR1 SQVTM, CDR2 ANQGSEA. The CDR3 has 12 amino acids. The CDR3 sequence is CSVEGYGREGFF. CDR3 in DNA: TGCAGCGTTGAAGGCTACGGGAGGGAAGGCTTCTTC.

This clone was recorded only once. V is TRBV4-3 and J is TRBJ2-3; 12 bases agree with TRBD2. Germline CDR1 LGHNA, CDR2 YSLEER. The V gene end was trimmed by 0 bases and the J gene end by 5 bases; junction bases not matched to a gene: 9. The length of the CDR3 is 18 residues. The CDR3 sequence is CASSQDRASGGAQDTQYF. As DNA, the CDR3 is TGCGCCAGCAGCCAAGACAGGGCTAGCGGGGGGGCCCAAGATACGCAGTATTTT.

This chain joins TRBV5-6 and TRBJ2-5; D is ambiguous. With the DNA end fitting TRBJ2-7 better, the J assignment may be wrong. In germline, CDR1 is SGHDT, CDR2 YYEEEE. This CDR3 has 12 residues. The CDR3 region is CASSLSTYEQYF. CDR3 DNA sequence: TGTGCCAGCAGCCTGAGCACCTACGAGCAGTACTTC.

The V gene is TRBV6-5, the J gene TRBJ1-3; no reliable D call. The CDR3 consists of 16 residues. V was pared by 2 bases and J by 0 bases, with 11 bases between. The germline V gene encodes CDR1 MNHEY and CDR2 SVGAGI. The CDR3 nucleotides read TGTGCCAGCAGTTACCCCGACGCGGTCTCTGGAAACACCATATATTTT. Amino acid sequence: CASSYPDAVSGNTIYF.

The gene calls are TRBV28 and TRBJ1-1; D might be TRBD1 (6 bases). The CDR3 is made up of 13 amino acids. Germline loops: CDR1 MDHEN, CDR2 SYDVKM. Trimming removed 4 bases from V and 4 bases from J, with 10 bases in between. CDR3 nucleotides: TGTGCCAGCAGTTCAGGGGTCTCCACTGAAGCTTTCTTT. Its translation is CASSSGVSTEAFF.

The chain couples TRBV28 to TRBJ1-2; D call uncertain. Germline CDR1 reads MDHEN; CDR2 reads SYDVKM. V was cut by 9 bases and J by 5 bases, with 10 bases left in between. The CDR3 contains 11 residues. The chain's CDR3 is CASKAGYGYTF. The DNA of the CDR3 is TGTGCCAGTAAGGCGGGGTATGGCTACACCTTC.

The chain employs TRBV7-9 and TRBJ2-1; the match to TRBD2 covers 10 bases. V gave up 2 bases and J gave up 7 bases; unmatched junction bases: 8. CDR1 SEHNR and CDR2 FQNEAQ come from the germline V gene (reference sequence). The CDR3 covers 16 residues. The CDR3 sequence: CASSLSLAGVMNEQFF. As DNA, the CDR3 is TGTGCCAGCAGCTTATCCCTAGCGGGAGTCATGAATGAGCAGTTCTTC.

This chain connects TRBV11-2 to TRBJ2-1; maybe TRBD2 (6 bases). CDR3 size: 16 residues. Germline lookup yields CDR1 SGHAT and CDR2 FQNNGV. V lost 4 bases and J lost 7, with 20 bases in between. The CDR3 region is CASSSSSWGVGNEQFF. As DNA, the CDR3 is TGTGCCAGCAGCTCCTCCTCTTGGGGGGTGGGAAATGAGCAGTTCTTC. The full variable domain, rest sourced from reference TRBV11-2 and TRBJ2-1, is EAGVAQSPRYKIIEKRQSVAFWCNPISGHATLYWYQQILGQGPKLLIQFQNNGVVDDSQLPKDRFSAERLKGVDSTLKIQPAKLEDSAVYLCASSSSSWGVGNEQFFGPGTRLTVL.

This clone was recorded only once. The chain links TRBV5-5 to TRBJ2-1; D perhaps matches TRBD1 (7 bases). The CDR3 is 13 amino acids. The ends were cut back, 3 bases at V and 16 bases at J, with 20 bases in the middle. Germline-derived CDR1 and CDR2 are SGHKS and YYEKEE (reference sequence). CDR3 bases: TGTGCCAGCAGCTCCGAATTGGAGGGGGCGATTTTCTTC. Its protein product is CASSSELEGAIFF.

J is TRBJ2-7 and V is TRBV29-1; 12 nucleotides agree with TRBD2. J was trimmed by 4 bases and V by 6 bases; bases with no gene match: 7. The length of the CDR3 is 14 residues. Germline values: CDR1 SQVTM, CDR2 ANQGSEA. The CDR3 loop is CSVTGLAGIYEQYF. The CDR3 region has the DNA TGCAGCGTCACCGGACTAGCGGGGATTTACGAGCAGTACTTC.

In this sample, this clone turned up once. The chain uses TRBV14 and TRBJ2-5; D unresolved. V dropped 0 bases and J dropped 6 bases, with 14 bases sitting between them. Looked up from germline, CDR1 is SGHDN and CDR2 is FVKESK. The CDR3 totals 15 residues. CDR3 region: CASSQDPGYWQTQYF. The DNA of the CDR3 is TGTGCCAGCAGCCAAGATCCCGGGTACTGGCAGACCCAGTACTTC.

V and J are TRBV28 and TRBJ1-1; D remains ambiguous. The CDR3 has 10 residues. The ends were cut back, 8 bases at V and 5 bases at J, with 6 bases in the middle. Per germline, CDR1 MDHEN and CDR2 SYDVKM. The CDR3: CASRETEAFF. For the CDR3, the DNA is TGTGCCAGCCGGGAAACTGAAGCTTTCTTT. Full variable domain (rest looked up from reference TRBV28 and TRBJ1-1): DVKVTQSSRYLVKRTGEKVFLECVQDMDHENMFWYRQDPGLGLRLIYFSYDVKMKEKGDIPEGYSVSREKKERFSLILESASTNQTSMYLCASRETEAFFGQGTRLTVV.

CDR3 region: CASSDLGLRNQPQHF. The DNA for the CDR3 is TGTGCCAGTTCGGACCTGGGACTCCGAAATCAGCCCCAGCATTTT. J is TRBJ1-5 and V is TRBV19, with D possibly matching TRBD1 (5 bases). Trimming removed 8 bases at V and 4 bases at J, with 18 bases between. CDR1 is LNHDA, CDR2 SQIVND, per germline (reference sequence). There are 15 residues in the CDR3.

The rearrangement joins TRBV28 to TRBJ1-5; D might be TRBD1 (5 bases). The CDR3 loop spans 15 amino acids. Per the germline V gene, CDR1 is MDHEN and CDR2 is SYDVKM. Trimming cost V 6 bases and J 2 bases, with 14 bases left between them. CDR3 region: CASSLPRDGNQPQHF. For the CDR3, the DNA is TGTGCCAGCAGCCTGCCCAGGGATGGCAATCAGCCCCAGCATTTT.

This clone was counted between two and nine times. The CDR3 DNA reads TGTGCCAGCAGCCTGACAAGGAACAACCCATATGGCTACACCTTC. Translating gives CASSLTRNNPYGYTF. This chain connects TRBV7-9 to TRBJ1-2; D is uncertain. The ends were cut back, 5 bases at V and 5 bases at J, with 18 bases in the middle. The length of the CDR3 is 15 residues. CDR1 is SEHNR and CDR2 is FQNEAQ in the germline V gene (reference sequence).

This chain uses TRBV15 with TRBJ2-7; D possibly corresponds to TRBD2 (6 bases). Looked up from germline, CDR1 is LNHNV and CDR2 is YYDKDF (reference sequence). Trimming took off 1 base at V and 0 bases at J, with 10 bases between the two ends. This CDR3 is 15 amino acids long. CDR3 protein: CATSRVSGNSYEQYF. CDR3 nucleotide sequence: TGTGCCACCAGCAGAGTTAGCGGCAACTCCTACGAGCAGTACTTC.

The count of this clone is one. The chain carries TRBV7-2 and TRBJ2-1; 9 positions match TRBD2. Germline CDR1 is SGHTA and CDR2 is FQGNSA. The CDR3 contains 16 residues. V trimming: 1 base; J trimming: 6 bases; junction bases outside the gene matches: 7. This CDR3 is CASSLVSGLAVNEQFF. CDR3 nucleotides: TGTGCCAGCAGCTTAGTGTCGGGACTAGCAGTCAATGAGCAGTTCTTC.